This T cell receptor beta chain was captured by sequencing in a study of blood T cell repertoires in COVID-19. In its sample, this clone was seen a few times. CDR1 is SGDLS and CDR2 is YYNGEE in the germline V gene. V lost 2 bases and J lost 2, with 11 bases in between. This CDR3 has 14 residues. Sequenced by immunoSEQ multiplex PCR; TCRdb stores in-frame clones only, minus some. The data show around 190,000 clones, about 84% seen once. The TCR comes from a human donor in a cohort sampled during active COVID-19. Sequencing was carried out using peripheral blood. The V gene is TRBV9, the J gene TRBJ2-7, with D maybe TRBD2 (6 bases). The CDR3 spells CASSVQGGPYEQYF. The DNA for the CDR3 is TGTGCCAGCAGCGTTCAGGGAGGACCCTACGAGCAGTACTTC. Filled out from reference TRBV9 and TRBJ2-7, the complete variable domain reads DSGVTQTPKHLITATGQRVTLRCSPRSGDLSVYWYQQSLDQGLQFLIQYYNGEERAKGNILERFSAQQFPDLHSELNLSSLELGDSALYFCASSVQGGPYEQYFGPGTRLTVT.